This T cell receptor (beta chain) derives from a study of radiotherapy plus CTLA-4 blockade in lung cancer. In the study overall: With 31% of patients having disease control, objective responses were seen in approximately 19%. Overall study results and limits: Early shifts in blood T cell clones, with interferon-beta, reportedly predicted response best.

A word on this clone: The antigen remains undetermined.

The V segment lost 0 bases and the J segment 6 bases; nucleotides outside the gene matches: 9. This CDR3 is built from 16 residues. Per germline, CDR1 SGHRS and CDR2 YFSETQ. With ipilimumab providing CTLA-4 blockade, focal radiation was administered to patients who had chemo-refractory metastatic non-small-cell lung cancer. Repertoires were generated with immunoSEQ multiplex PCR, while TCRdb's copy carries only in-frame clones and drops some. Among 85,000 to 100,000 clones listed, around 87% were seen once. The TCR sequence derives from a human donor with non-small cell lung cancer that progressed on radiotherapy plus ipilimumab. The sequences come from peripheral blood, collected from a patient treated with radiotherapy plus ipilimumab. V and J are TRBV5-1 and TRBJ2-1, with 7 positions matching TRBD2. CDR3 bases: TGCGCCAGCAGCTTGGAAGTAGTGGCGGGAGTCAATGAGCAGTTCTTC. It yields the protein CASSLEVVAGVNEQFF. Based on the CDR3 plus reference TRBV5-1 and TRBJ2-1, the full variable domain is KAGVTQTPRYLIKTRGQQVTLSCSPISGHRSVSWYQQTPGQGLQFLFEYFSETQRNKGNFPGRFSGRQFSNSRSEMNVSTLELGDSALYLCASSLEVVAGVNEQFFGPGTRLTVL.